Below, 19 T cell receptor beta chains from the same sample are listed, as sequenced in a study of T cells in Graves' hyperthyroidism and ophthalmopathy. Amplified regions were TCR beta CDR3 sequences from RNA transcripts. A set of HTBI primers served as the primers for a first-round RT-PCR of the TCR CDR3. Each CDR3 protein is one row after TCRdb ran MiXCR on the multiplex PCR reads. This table holds approximately 420,000 distinct CDR3 sequences, about 16% found once. The material sequenced was blood. All receptors come from a woman in her 30s with Graves' hyperthyroidism.

The table lists this clonotype with many counts. The CDR3 loop reads CASSDTSGSKTDTQYF. In nucleotides, the CDR3 is TGCGCCAGCAGTGATACTAGCGGGAGTAAGACAGATACGCAGTATTTT. This chain joins TRBV10-1 and TRBJ2-3, with 11 bases that match TRBD2. CDR1 WNHNN and CDR2 SYGVQD come from the germline V gene (reference sequence). The CDR3 covers 16 residues. Germline trimming cut 3 bases from V and 3 bases from J; bases unmatched to any gene: 5.

This clonotype showed up just a few times. The chain employs TRBV9 and TRBJ2-1; unclear D gene. The CDR3 covers 13 residues. CDR1 and CDR2 (germline): SGDLS, YYNGEE. Deletions cut 4 bases from V and 10 bases from J, with 15 bases between. In nucleotides, the CDR3 is TGTGCCAGCAGCCTCCTGGGCGGTGGGGAGCAGTTCTTC. It is translated as CASSLLGGGEQFF.

This clonotype was detected many times. This chain links TRBV29-1 with TRBJ2-7; a possible D gene is TRBD2 (6 bases). This CDR3 region has 14 residues. Trimming cost V 3 bases and J 2 bases, with 14 bases left between them. Germline CDR1 is SQVTM and CDR2 is ANQGSEA. Written as DNA, the CDR3 is TGCAGCGTTGATGGGCGGGGAACAACCTACGAGCAGTACTTC. Amino acid sequence: CSVDGRGTTYEQYF.

This clonotype occurred many times. V usage is TRBV3-1 and J usage is TRBJ2-1; tentative D call: TRBD2 (6 bases). Trimming removed 4 bases from V and 6 bases from J, with 31 bases in between. Germline CDR1 LGHDT, CDR2 YNNKEL (reference sequence). The CDR3 extends over 20 amino acids. CDR3 coding DNA: TGTGCCAGCAGCCTCCGAACTAGGGTAGCGGCACAAACCACCCCCAATGAGCAGTTCTTC. Translated: CASSLRTRVAAQTTPNEQFF.

The sample holds many counts of this clonotype. The chain combines TRBV7-9 with TRBJ2-7, with D perhaps TRBD2 (6 bases). Germline V gene sequence: CDR1 SEHNR, CDR2 FQNEAQ (reference sequence). The germline V and J ends were trimmed by 1 base and 6 bases, with 13 bases remaining between them. The CDR3 is made up of 14 amino acids. The CDR3 coding sequence is TGTGCCAGCAGCTTAGACGGGAGTATAAGCGAGCAGTACTTC. It is translated as CASSLDGSISEQYF. The variable domain in full, completed from reference TRBV7-9 and TRBJ2-7, reads DTGVSQNPRHKITKRGQNVTFRCDPISEHNRLYWYRQTLGQGPEFLTYFQNEAQLEKSRLLSDRFSAERPKGSFSTLEIQRTEQGDSAMYLCASSLDGSISEQYFGPGTRLTVT.

This clonotype showed up many times. The V gene is TRBV18, the J gene TRBJ2-4; a possible D gene is TRBD1 (6 bases). Germline CDR1 is KGHSH and CDR2 is LQKENI. This CDR3 contains 13 residues. V was pared by 3 bases and J by 11 bases, with 14 bases between. The CDR3 is CASSPDRNGVQYF. The CDR3 DNA sequence: TGTGCCAGCTCACCCGACAGGAATGGTGTTCAGTACTTC.

This clonotype was found many times. This chain connects TRBV6-1 to TRBJ2-1, with 11 positions matching TRBD2. CDR1 is MNHNS and CDR2 is SASEGT in the germline V gene. V was pared by 5 bases and J by 8 bases, with 17 bases of the junction left unmatched. The CDR3 totals 18 residues. CDR3 nucleotide sequence: TGTGCCAGCAGTTATGGTACCGGGACTAGCGGAGGCGGCGATGAGCAGTTCTTC. Amino acid sequence: CASSYGTGTSGGGDEQFF.

The chain combines TRBV13 with TRBJ2-3; 7 nucleotides line up with TRBD2. V trimming: 2 bases; J trimming: 0 bases; junction bases outside the gene matches: 5. CDR1 is PRHDT and CDR2 is FYEKMQ in the germline V gene (reference sequence). CDR3 size: 16 residues. The CDR3 DNA follows: TGTGCCAGCAGCTTACGGGGGGTCCATAGCACAGATACGCAGTATTTT. Its translation: CASSLRGVHSTDTQYF.

The sample holds a few counts of this clonotype. The rearrangement uses TRBV7-6 and TRBJ2-2; D unclear. The CDR3 is 15 amino acids. With 5 bases removed from V and 0 bases from J, the gap between germline ends came to 10 bases. CDR1 is SGHVS, CDR2 FNYEAQ, per germline. CDR3 sequence: CASSPNRPNTGELFF. CDR3 DNA sequence: TGTGCCAGCAGCCCAAACAGACCGAACACCGGGGAGCTGTTTTTT.

This CDR3 reads CSAVGGGGGNTIYF. DNA of the CDR3: TGCAGCGCTGTGGGAGGGGGCGGTGGAAACACCATATATTTT. V and J are TRBV29-1 and TRBJ1-3, with 7 bases lining up with TRBD1. V dropped 7 bases and J dropped 3; count of bases not matched to a gene: 9. The germline gives CDR1 SQVTM, CDR2 ANQGSEA. The CDR3 loop spans 14 amino acids.

This clonotype was found many times. The chain carries TRBV11-2 and TRBJ1-4; 7 bases agree with TRBD1. Germline CDR1 reads SGHAT; CDR2 reads FQNNGV. V dropped 1 base and J dropped 13; count of bases not matched to a gene: 9. This CDR3 contains 14 residues. The CDR3 loop is CASSLGPGGNRLFF. CDR3 in DNA: TGTGCCAGCAGCTTAGGGCCAGGGGGAAATCGACTGTTTTTT.

The rearrangement uses TRBV9 and TRBJ2-1; 7 positions match TRBD2. V shed 6 bases, J shed 9 bases, and the junction held 9 bases outside the gene matches. CDR3 length: 13 residues. Per the germline V gene, CDR1 is SGDLS and CDR2 is YYNGEE. The CDR3 loop reads CASTLGGTGEQFF. The CDR3 coding sequence is TGTGCCAGCACCTTGGGGGGGACCGGTGAGCAGTTCTTC.

This clonotype has at least ten counts. This sequence joins TRBV30 and TRBJ2-5; possible D gene TRBD2, 5 bases. V was clipped by 1 base and J by 1 base, with 13 bases between them. The CDR3 consists of 15 residues. From germline, CDR1 is GTSNPN and CDR2 SVGIG (reference sequence). CDR3 DNA: TGTGCCTGGAGTGCGCCGCGGGCTTTCCAAGAGACCCAGTACTTC. It is translated as CAWSAPRAFQETQYF.

In this sample, this clonotype turned up a few times. The J gene is TRBJ1-5, the V gene TRBV20-1, with a possible D match to TRBD1 (6 bases). Germline V gene data show CDR1 as DFQATT and CDR2 as SNEGSKA (reference sequence). Trimming shortened V by 3 bases and J by 6 bases, and 21 bases separated the two germline ends. The CDR3 runs to 16 residues. Here the CDR3 reads CSASDPGGGGLQPQHF. CDR3 DNA sequence: TGCAGTGCTAGTGACCCCGGTGGGGGGGGCCTTCAGCCCCAGCATTTT.

The gene calls are TRBV9 and TRBJ2-4; D possibly uses TRBD1 or TRBD2 (5 bases each). The CDR3 sequence is 15 residues long. V lost 4 bases to trimming and J lost 5 bases, with 16 bases between them. Germline CDR1 SGDLS, CDR2 YYNGEE. The CDR3 loop is CASSHSRDGENIQYF. The CDR3 nucleotides read TGTGCCAGCAGCCATAGCCGGGACGGAGAAAACATTCAGTACTTC.

This clonotype was observed many times. The J gene is TRBJ2-5, the V gene TRBV7-2; the match to TRBD1 covers 8 bases. J was trimmed by 2 bases and V by 7 bases; bases with no gene match: 6. CDR3 length equals 14 residues. From germline, CDR1 is SGHTA and CDR2 FQGNSA. CDR3 sequence reads: CASIMGQEQETQYF. DNA for the CDR3: TGTGCCAGCATTATGGGACAGGAGCAAGAGACCCAGTACTTC.

V is TRBV6-1 and J is TRBJ2-7, with 7 bases identical to TRBD1. The length of the CDR3 is 15 residues. The V gene end was trimmed by 2 bases and the J gene end by 4 bases; junction bases not matched to a gene: 8. CDR1 is MNHNS and CDR2 is SASEGT in the germline V gene. CDR3 bases: TGTGCCAGCAGTGAACAGGCAGGGGGTCAGTACGAGCAGTACTTC. Translated: CASSEQAGGQYEQYF.

This clonotype was observed many times. This rearrangement joins TRBV10-3 to TRBJ1-2; 8 bases fit TRBD1. CDR1 is ENHRY, CDR2 SYGVKD, per germline. CDR3 length: 15 residues. Losses at the gene ends were 5 bases for V and 2 bases for J; bases not matched to a gene: 7. CDR3: CAISTGTGPNYGYTF. CDR3 bases: TGTGCCATCAGTACAGGGACAGGCCCCAACTATGGCTACACCTTC.

This clonotype was seen ten or more times. The junction and the germline gene differ at one end; a read error may be behind it. The rearrangement links TRBV20-1 to TRBJ1-4, with D possibly being TRBD1 (6 bases). The germline V gene has CDR1 DFQATT and CDR2 SNEGSKA (reference sequence). This CDR3 comprises 13 residues. CDR3 amino acids: CSALQGTSEKLFF. Here the CDR3 DNA reads TGCAGTGCTCTACAGGGAACTAGTGAAAAACTGTTTTTT.